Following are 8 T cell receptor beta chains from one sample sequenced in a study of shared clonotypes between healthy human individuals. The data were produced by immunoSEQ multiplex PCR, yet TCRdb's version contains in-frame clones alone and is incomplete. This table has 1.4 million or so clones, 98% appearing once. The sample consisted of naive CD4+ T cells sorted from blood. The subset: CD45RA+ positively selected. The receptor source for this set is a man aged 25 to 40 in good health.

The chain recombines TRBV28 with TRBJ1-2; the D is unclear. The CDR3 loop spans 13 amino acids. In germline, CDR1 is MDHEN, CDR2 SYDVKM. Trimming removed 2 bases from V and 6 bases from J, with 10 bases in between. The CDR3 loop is CASSLSGQHGYTF. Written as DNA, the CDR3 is TGTGCCAGCAGTTTAAGTGGGCAGCATGGCTACACCTTC.

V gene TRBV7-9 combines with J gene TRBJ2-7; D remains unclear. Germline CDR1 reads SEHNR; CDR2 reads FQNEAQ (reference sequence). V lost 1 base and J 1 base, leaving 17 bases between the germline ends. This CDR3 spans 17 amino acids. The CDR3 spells CASSLGGSVGTSYEQYF. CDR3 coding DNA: TGTGCCAGCAGCTTAGGGGGTTCGGTAGGTACGTCCTACGAGCAGTACTTC.

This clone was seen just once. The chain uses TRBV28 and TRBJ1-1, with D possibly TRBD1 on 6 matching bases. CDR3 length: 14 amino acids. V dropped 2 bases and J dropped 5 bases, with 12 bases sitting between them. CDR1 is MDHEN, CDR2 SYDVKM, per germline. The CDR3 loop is CASSLGGSGTEAFF. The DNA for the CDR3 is TGTGCCAGCAGTTTAGGGGGCTCAGGTACTGAAGCTTTCTTT.

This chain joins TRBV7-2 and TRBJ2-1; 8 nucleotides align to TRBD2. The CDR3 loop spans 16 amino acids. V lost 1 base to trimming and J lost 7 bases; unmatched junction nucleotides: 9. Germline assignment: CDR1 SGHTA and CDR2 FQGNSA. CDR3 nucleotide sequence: TGTGCCAGCAGCTTAGTATTACTAGCGGTCCAGAATGAGCAGTTCTTC. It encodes CASSLVLLAVQNEQFF.

CDR3 residues: CASSLAAGRYSNQPQHF. CDR3 nucleotide sequence: TGTGCCAGCAGCTTGGCGGCAGGGCGTTATAGCAATCAGCCCCAGCATTTT. J is TRBJ1-5 and V is TRBV5-6, with D tentatively TRBD1 (5 bases). The CDR3 runs to 17 residues. Germline CDR1 reads SGHDT; CDR2 reads YYEEEE. The V end lost 0 bases, the J end lost 0 bases, and 13 bases lay between the germline ends. The full variable domain, rest sourced from reference TRBV5-6 and TRBJ1-5, is DAGVTQSPTHLIKTRGQQVTLRCSPKSGHDTVSWYQQALGQGPQFIFQYYEEEERQRGNFPDRFSGHQFPNYSSELNVNALLLGDSALYLCASSLAAGRYSNQPQHFGDGTRLSIL.

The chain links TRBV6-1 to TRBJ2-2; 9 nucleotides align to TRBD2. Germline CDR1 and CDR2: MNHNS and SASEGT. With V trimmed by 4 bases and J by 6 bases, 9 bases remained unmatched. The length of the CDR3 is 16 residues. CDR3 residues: CASSGVAGAFAGELFF. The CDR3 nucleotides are TGTGCCAGCAGTGGAGTAGCGGGAGCGTTCGCCGGGGAGCTGTTTTTT.

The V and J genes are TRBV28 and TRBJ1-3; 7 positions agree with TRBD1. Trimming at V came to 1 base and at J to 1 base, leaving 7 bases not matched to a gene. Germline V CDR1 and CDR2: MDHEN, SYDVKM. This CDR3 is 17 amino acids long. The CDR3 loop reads CASSLFPRGVSGNTIYF. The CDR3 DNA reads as TGTGCCAGCAGTTTATTTCCCAGGGGGGTGTCTGGAAACACCATATATTTT.

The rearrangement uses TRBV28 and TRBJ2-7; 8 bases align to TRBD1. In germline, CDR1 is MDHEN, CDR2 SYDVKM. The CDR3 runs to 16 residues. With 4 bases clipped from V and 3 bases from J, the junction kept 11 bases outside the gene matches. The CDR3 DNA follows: TGTGCCAGCAGTTCCCCCGGGACAGGTCGCGACTACGAGCAGTACTTC. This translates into CASSSPGTGRDYEQYF.